This TCR beta chain was identified in a study of blood T cell repertoires in COVID-19. Study-wide background: The study drew acute and convalescent COVID-19 samples from the United States, Italy and Spain.

The cohort comprised adults aged roughly 18 to 95 years residing in about 25 US areas. With regard to this clone: In the same sample, other DNA sequences code for this CDR3.

Germline CDR1 is LGHDT and CDR2 is YNNKEL (reference sequence). The CDR3 contains 14 residues. The V and J ends lost 3 bases and 0 bases respectively, with 7 bases between them. Method: immunoSEQ multiplex PCR; TCRdb's copy keeps in-frame clones and lacks some. Of fewer than 450,000 clones in the sample, 88% were seen once. This TCR derives from a woman between 18 and 29 years old who had recovered from COVID-19. This chain connects TRBV3-1 (or the pseudogene TRBV3-2) to TRBJ2-3, with TRBD2 as a possible D gene (5 bases). Material for sequencing was PBMCs or T cells enriched from blood (not recorded which). The CDR3 nucleotides read TGTGCCAGCAGCCAGGGAGATAGCACAGATACGCAGTATTTT. Its protein product is CASSQGDSTDTQYF.